Below, 12 T cell receptor beta chains from the same sample are listed, as sequenced in a study of spatial heterogeneity in lung cancer. TCRdb fed the 5' RACE reads into MiXCR, producing one record per CDR3 protein. The sample holds about 120,000 distinct CDR3 sequences, roughly an eighth seen once. Time point: blood at routine non-recurrence follow-up after resection. Extraction of whole RNA from tumor, nontumor lung or frozen PBMC preceded unsorted sequencing. The sample here was PBMCs, taken at follow-up. All receptors come from a male donor with early-stage non-small cell lung cancer.

This clonotype has at least ten counts. The gene calls are TRBV29-1 and TRBJ2-2; TRBD1 agrees at 9 bases. Germline values: CDR1 SQVTM, CDR2 ANQGSEA. Trimming at V came to 7 bases and at J to 5 bases, leaving 5 bases not matched to a gene. The CDR3 has 13 residues. The CDR3 sequence: CSAGTGTTGELFF. DNA for the CDR3: TGCAGCGCCGGGACAGGGACGACCGGGGAGCTGTTTTTT.

This clonotype was observed a handful of times. V is TRBV19 and J is TRBJ2-6; weak D call: TRBD1 (6 bases). The CDR3 has 17 residues. CDR1 is LNHDA and CDR2 is SQIVND in the germline V gene (reference sequence). Trimming shortened V by 1 base and J by 0 bases, and 10 bases separated the two germline ends. As DNA, the CDR3 is TGTGCCAGTAGTATAGGGGACATTAGCTCTGGGGCCAACGTCCTGACTTTC. Amino acid sequence: CASSIGDISSGANVLTF.

The DNA of the CDR3 is TGTGCCAGCAACCTAGCGGGGGGCACAGATACGCAGTATTTT. As protein: CASNLAGGTDTQYF. V usage is TRBV7-2 and J usage is TRBJ2-3; 10 positions agree with TRBD2. Germline V lookup: CDR1 SGHTA, CDR2 FQGNSA. This CDR3 comprises 14 residues. Trimming at V came to 7 bases and at J to 1 base, leaving 2 bases not matched to a gene.

The chain employs TRBV2 and TRBJ1-1, with D unclear. The V and J ends lost 6 bases and 1 base respectively, with 12 bases between them. The CDR3 is made up of 14 amino acids. The V gene's germline CDR1 is SNHLY and CDR2 FYNNEI. In DNA form, the CDR3 reads TGTGCCAGCAGACCCACCGGTGCGAACACTGAAGCTTTCTTT. It codes for CASRPTGANTEAFF. The full variable domain, in which reference TRBV2 and TRBJ1-1 provide the parts outside the CDR3, is EPEVTQTPSHQVTQMGQEVILRCVPISNHLYFYWYRQILGQKVEFLVSFYNNEISEKSEIFDDQFSVERPDGSNFTLKIRSTKLEDSAMYFCASRPTGANTEAFFGQGTRLTVV.

This chain joins TRBV5-1 and TRBJ2-7, with 12 bases aligning to TRBD2. The CDR3 runs to 15 residues. Unmatched junction bases numbered 4, after V lost 1 base and J lost 5 bases. CDR1 is SGHRS, CDR2 YFSETQ, per germline. CDR3 in DNA: TGCGCCAGCAGCTTGAACGGACTAGCGGGGAACGAGCAGTACTTC. Residues: CASSLNGLAGNEQYF.

This clonotype was observed many times. The CDR3 sequence: CASSSQDRGNTEAFF. In DNA form, the CDR3 reads TGTGCCAGCAGCTCCCAGGACAGGGGGAACACTGAAGCTTTCTTT. The V gene is TRBV7-3, the J gene TRBJ1-1; 9 bases align to TRBD1. The V gene's germline CDR1 is SGHTA and CDR2 FQGTGA. The CDR3 extends over 15 amino acids. V was clipped by 4 bases and J by 1 base; unmatched bases: 4.

This clonotype was counted ten times or more. V is TRBV14 and J is TRBJ2-4, with D unresolved. This CDR3 contains 15 residues. V was clipped by 1 base and J by 0 bases, with 7 bases between them. CDR1 is SGHDN, CDR2 FVKESK, per germline. The CDR3 loop is CASSQGSTAKNIQYF. The CDR3 DNA reads TGTGCCAGCAGCCAAGGGTCGACAGCCAAAAACATTCAGTACTTC.

The chain carries TRBV20-1 and TRBJ2-4; TRBD2 agrees at 7 bases. CDR3 length equals 17 residues. Losses at the gene ends were 3 bases for V and 0 bases for J; bases not matched to a gene: 11. From germline, CDR1 is DFQATT and CDR2 SNEGSKA (reference sequence). This chain's CDR3 is CSASDTPSGLAKNIQYF. The CDR3 DNA sequence: TGCAGTGCTAGTGATACCCCTAGCGGACTAGCCAAAAACATTCAGTACTTC.

The chain has TRBV5-1 and TRBJ2-2; no definite D call. Germline V gene data show CDR1 as SGHRS and CDR2 as YFSETQ. Trimming shortened V by 6 bases and J by 0 bases, and 12 bases separated the two germline ends. The CDR3 contains 15 residues. CDR3 coding DNA: TGCGCCAGCAATTTAGCCACGCCGAACACCGGGGAGCTGTTTTTT. This codes for CASNLATPNTGELFF. Combining the CDR3 with reference TRBV5-1 and TRBJ2-2 gives the whole variable domain KAGVTQTPRYLIKTRGQQVTLSCSPISGHRSVSWYQQTPGQGLQFLFEYFSETQRNKGNFPGRFSGRQFSNSRSEMNVSTLELGDSALYLCASNLATPNTGELFFGEGSRLTVL.

The chain uses TRBV7-6 and TRBJ2-1, with 10 bases lining up with TRBD2. Per germline, CDR1 SGHVS and CDR2 FNYEAQ. V shed 6 bases, J shed 9 bases, and the junction held 5 bases outside the gene matches. The CDR3 is made up of 13 amino acids. The CDR3 region is CASSLSGGGEQFF. In DNA, the CDR3 is TGTGCCAGCAGTTTGAGCGGGGGGGGTGAGCAGTTCTTC.

V and J are TRBV10-3 and TRBJ1-2; D gene unclear. Germline loops: CDR1 ENHRY, CDR2 SYGVKD. The CDR3 consists of 13 residues. Trimming stripped 3 bases from V and 1 base from J, with 6 bases between. CDR3 DNA: TGTGCCATCAGTGACGTACTTAACTATGGCTACACCTTC. Translated, it gives CAISDVLNYGYTF.

The chain couples TRBV20-1 to TRBJ1-5, with D possibly being TRBD1 (5 bases). The germline V and J ends were trimmed by 5 bases and 6 bases, with 20 bases remaining between them. The CDR3 consists of 15 residues. Per the germline V gene, CDR1 is DFQATT and CDR2 is SNEGSKA (reference sequence). CDR3 nucleotides: TGCAGTGCTTCAAGCGACAGAACTACCCCTCAGCCCCAGCATTTT. Translating it yields CSASSDRTTPQPQHF.